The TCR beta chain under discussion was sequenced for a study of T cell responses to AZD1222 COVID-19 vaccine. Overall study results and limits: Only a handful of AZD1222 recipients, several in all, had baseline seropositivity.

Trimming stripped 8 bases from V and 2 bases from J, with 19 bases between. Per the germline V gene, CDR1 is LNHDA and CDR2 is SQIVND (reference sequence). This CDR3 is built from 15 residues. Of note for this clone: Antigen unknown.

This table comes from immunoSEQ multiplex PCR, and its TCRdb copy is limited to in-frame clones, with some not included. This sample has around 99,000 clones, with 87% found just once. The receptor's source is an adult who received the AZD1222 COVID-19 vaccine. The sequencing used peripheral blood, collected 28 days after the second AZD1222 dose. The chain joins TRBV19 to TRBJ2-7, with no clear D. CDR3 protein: CASAEVLGTPYEQYF. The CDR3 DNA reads TGTGCCAGTGCAGAAGTGCTCGGAACTCCCTACGAGCAGTACTTC. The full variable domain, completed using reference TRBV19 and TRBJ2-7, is DGGITQSPKYLFRKEGQNVTLSCEQNLNHDAMYWYRQDPGQGLRLIYYSQIVNDFQKGDIAEGYSVSREKKESFPLTVTSAQKNPTAFYLCASAEVLGTPYEQYFGPGTRLTVT.